The present T cell receptor beta chain was sequenced within a study of blood T cell repertoires in COVID-19. Study at large: Samples taken during acute and convalescent COVID-19 were collected in the United States, Italy and Spain. In each case, the material was cDNA or gDNA derived from T cells, B-cell-depleted T cells, or PBMCs.

Methods used by the authors: Counts of nucleated cells, estimated from reference gene primer amplification, were obtained. The table came from immunoSEQ multiplex PCR; TCRdb's copy has only in-frame clones and leaves some out. The V and J calls and clone size were taken over from that table, and D and trimming were inferred from the DNA. Among 230,000 or so clones listed, about 79% were seen once. Germline assignment: CDR1 ENHRY and CDR2 SYGVKD. This CDR3 contains 13 residues. Germline trimming cut 11 bases from V and 5 bases from J; bases unmatched to any gene: 11. Sample: peripheral blood. The chain combines TRBV10-3 with TRBJ2-7; TRBD1 matches 8 bases. This TCR was sampled from a man in his forties who had recovered from COVID-19. Here the CDR3 DNA reads TGTGCCTCTTCGGGGGCAGGGGGCAACGAGCAGTACTTC. It encodes CASSGAGGNEQYF.